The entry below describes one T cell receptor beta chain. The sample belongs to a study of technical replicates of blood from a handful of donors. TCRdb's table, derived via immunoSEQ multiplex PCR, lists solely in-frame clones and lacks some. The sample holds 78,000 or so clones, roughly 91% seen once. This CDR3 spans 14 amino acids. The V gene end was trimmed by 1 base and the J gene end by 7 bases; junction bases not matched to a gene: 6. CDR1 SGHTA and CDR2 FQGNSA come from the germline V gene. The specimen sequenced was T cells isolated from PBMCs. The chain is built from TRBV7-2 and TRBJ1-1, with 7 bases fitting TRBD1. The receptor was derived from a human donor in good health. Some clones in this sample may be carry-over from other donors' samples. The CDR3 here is CASSLGGDSLEAFF. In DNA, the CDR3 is TGTGCCAGCAGCTTAGGTGGGGACAGCCTTGAAGCTTTCTTT.